These 31 T cell receptor beta chains came from one sample sequenced in a study of T cell changes during pregnancy in multiple sclerosis. Only in-frame clones appear in the TCRdb table, and some are missing; sequencing was by immunoSEQ multiplex PCR. The sample lists some 59,000 clones, around 89% occurring once. This specimen was peripheral blood, taken in the first trimester of pregnancy. These receptors originate from a female donor with multiple sclerosis, enrolled in a pregnancy study.

V usage is TRBV30 and J usage is TRBJ2-1; 11 bases align to TRBD2. This CDR3 is built from 15 residues. CDR1 GTSNPN and CDR2 SVGIG come from the germline V gene (reference sequence). After removal of 4 bases from V and 7 bases from J, the junction contained 9 bases not matched to a gene. The CDR3 loop reads CAWIILAGGRNEQFF. CDR3 sequence (DNA): TGTGCCTGGATCATCCTAGCGGGGGGTAGAAATGAGCAGTTCTTC.

This rearrangement joins TRBV4-3 to TRBJ1-2; the D gene is possibly TRBD1 (5 bases). Trimming left V 3 bases short and J 4 bases short, with 18 bases between. Germline V gives CDR1 LGHNA, CDR2 YSLEER. The CDR3 loop spans 16 amino acids. The CDR3 DNA reads as TGCGCCAGCAGCCAGACCACTCAGGGTTTCGGCTATGGCTACACCTTC. Translated: CASSQTTQGFGYGYTF.

The chain joins TRBV19 to TRBJ1-1, with D possibly matching TRBD1 (6 bases). This CDR3 has 12 residues. CDR1 and CDR2 from the germline V gene are LNHDA and SQIVND (reference sequence). V was shortened by 9 bases and J by 2 bases, with 10 bases between the two germline ends. The CDR3 region is CASRDTNTEAFF. The CDR3 DNA reads as TGTGCCAGCAGGGACACCAACACTGAAGCTTTCTTT. The entire variable domain, with the rest obtained from reference TRBV19 and TRBJ1-1, is as follows: DGGITQSPKYLFRKEGQNVTLSCEQNLNHDAMYWYRQDPGQGLRLIYYSQIVNDFQKGDIAEGYSVSREKKESFPLTVTSAQKNPTAFYLCASRDTNTEAFFGQGTRLTVV.

The chain carries TRBV25-1 and TRBJ2-7, with TRBD1 identical over 11 bases. This CDR3 contains 14 residues. The junction had 2 bases not matched to a gene; V was cut back by 3 bases and J by 4 bases. The germline V gene encodes CDR1 MGHDK and CDR2 SYGVNS. The CDR3 is CASSEGQGVYEQYF. In DNA form, the CDR3 reads TGTGCCAGCAGTGAGGGACAGGGGGTTTACGAGCAGTACTTC.

This clone appeared once. Here the CDR3 reads CASSPGRDSAYEQYF. In DNA, the CDR3 is TGTGCCAGCAGCCCGGGCCGGGACAGTGCCTACGAGCAGTACTTC. The rearrangement joins TRBV7-2 to TRBJ2-7; 7 bases line up with TRBD1. V lost 5 bases to trimming and J lost 2 bases; unmatched junction nucleotides: 9. This CDR3 has 15 amino acids. Germline V CDR1 and CDR2: SGHTA, FQGNSA.

This chain uses TRBV5-1 with TRBJ2-1; 7 nucleotides match TRBD2. Germline assignment: CDR1 SGHRS and CDR2 YFSETQ. The CDR3 extends over 15 amino acids. V lost 5 bases to trimming and J lost 4 bases; unmatched junction nucleotides: 9. The CDR3 coding sequence is TGCGCCAGCAGTCGAACTAGCGACGGGTACAATGAGCAGTTCTTC. It translates to CASSRTSDGYNEQFF.

This clone was recorded a few times. The chain is built from TRBV6-5 and TRBJ2-7; D is unclear. V was trimmed by 7 bases and J by 2 bases, leaving 18 bases between them. Germline V gene data show CDR1 as MNHEY and CDR2 as SVGAGI. This CDR3 is built from 15 residues. In nucleotides, the CDR3 is TGTGCCAGCAAGGTGGGTCCGGGTACAACCTACGAGCAGTACTTC. Translating gives CASKVGPGTTYEQYF.

The chain has TRBV4-1 and TRBJ2-2; a possible D gene is TRBD2 (5 bases). CDR1 and CDR2 from the germline V gene are MGHRA and YSYEKL. CDR3 length: 18 amino acids. Trimming removed 0 bases from V and 5 bases from J, with 19 bases in between. The CDR3 DNA follows: TGCGCCAGCAGCCAAGACCAAGGGAGTGGGGTTGGGACCGGGGAGCTGTTTTTT. Translation: CASSQDQGSGVGTGELFF.

The rearrangement joins TRBV7-2 to TRBJ1-1, with 7 bases that match TRBD1. J was trimmed by 5 bases and V by 5 bases; bases with no gene match: 5. The length of the CDR3 is 13 residues. Per the germline V gene, CDR1 is SGHTA and CDR2 is FQGNSA. The CDR3 region is CASSVQGDTEAFF. The CDR3 DNA reads TGTGCCAGCAGCGTTCAGGGGGATACTGAAGCTTTCTTT.

The V call is TRBV5-6, the J call TRBJ2-1; 7 bases align to TRBD1. The junction had 10 bases not matched to a gene; V was cut back by 4 bases and J by 3 bases. This CDR3 contains 16 residues. The V gene's germline CDR1 is SGHDT and CDR2 YYEEEE. The CDR3 region has the DNA TGTGCCAGCAGCGCCGACCGGGACAGTCTCTACAATGAGCAGTTCTTC. Its translation: CASSADRDSLYNEQFF.

This chain uses TRBV18 with TRBJ1-2; 7 bases fit TRBD1. The V segment lost 4 bases and the J segment 3 bases; nucleotides outside the gene matches: 11. CDR1 is KGHSH and CDR2 is LQKENI in the germline V gene. The CDR3 extends over 16 amino acids. The CDR3 region has the DNA TGTGCCAGCTCACAAAACCGGGACAGCCAGGACTATGGCTACACCTTC. Encoded protein: CASSQNRDSQDYGYTF.

This clone occurred once. V and J are TRBV11-3 and TRBJ2-2; weak D call: TRBD1 (5 bases). Germline V gene sequence: CDR1 SGHNT, CDR2 YENEEA. This CDR3 has 13 residues. The ends were cut back, 4 bases at V and 6 bases at J, with 9 bases in the middle. The CDR3 here is CASSSQGSGELFF. As DNA, the CDR3 is TGTGCCAGCAGCTCCCAGGGTTCCGGGGAGCTGTTTTTT.

J is TRBJ2-3 and V is TRBV6-5, with D maybe TRBD2 (6 bases). The CDR3 consists of 16 residues. The V end lost 4 bases, the J end lost 6 bases, and 20 bases lay between the germline ends. Germline V gives CDR1 MNHEY, CDR2 SVGAGI. The CDR3, as DNA: TGTGCCAGCAGTTCCTCCTGGGCGGGGAAACCCGATACGCAGTATTTT. Translating gives CASSSSWAGKPDTQYF.

This chain joins TRBV6-7 and TRBJ1-1; a possible D gene is TRBD1 (6 bases). TRBV6-7 is an ORF, and what it does is uncertain. V was cut by 8 bases and J by 4 bases, with 20 bases left in between. This CDR3 region has 15 residues. The CDR3 coding sequence is TGTGCCAGCCCCCTCCGGGACACTCTGGCCACTGAAGCTTTCTTT. This encodes CASPLRDTLATEAFF.

The chain joins TRBV5-4 to TRBJ2-5, with a tentative D call TRBD2 (6 bases). In germline, CDR1 is SGHNT, CDR2 YYREEE (reference sequence). V was pared by 4 bases and J by 5 bases, with 12 bases between. CDR3 length equals 13 residues. The CDR3 region has the DNA TGTGCCAGCAGCCCCGGGACTGTGGAGACCCAGTACTTC. Its translation is CASSPGTVETQYF.

The chain couples TRBV7-9 to TRBJ2-1; D call uncertain. Trimming left V 5 bases short and J 4 bases short, with 3 bases between. The germline gives CDR1 SEHNR, CDR2 FQNEAQ (reference sequence). The CDR3 length is 11 residues. CDR3 sequence (DNA): TGTGCCAGCAGCCCTTACAATGAGCAGTTCTTC. The encoded protein is CASSPYNEQFF.

The chain combines TRBV5-6 with TRBJ2-2; maybe TRBD1 (6 bases). V dropped 1 base and J dropped 6 bases, with 10 bases sitting between them. This CDR3 contains 14 residues. From germline, CDR1 is SGHDT and CDR2 YYEEEE. The CDR3 region has the DNA TGTGCCAGCAGCTTGACAGGGTTGGCCGGGGAGCTGTTTTTT. Residues: CASSLTGLAGELFF.

The V call is TRBV5-4, the J call TRBJ2-6; D not resolved. The CDR3 length is 16 residues. CDR1 and CDR2 from the germline V gene are SGHNT and YYREEE (reference sequence). V shed 2 bases and J shed 0 bases, with 9 bases lying between them. CDR3 region: CASSFLYGSGANVLTF. Here the CDR3 DNA reads TGTGCCAGCAGCTTTCTTTACGGCTCTGGGGCCAACGTCCTGACTTTC.

This clone was counted a few times. The rearrangement uses TRBV19 and TRBJ1-2, with D hard to call. The CDR3 consists of 14 residues. Trimming took 8 bases from V and 0 from J, leaving 13 bases between them. Germline V CDR1 and CDR2: LNHDA, SQIVND (reference sequence). This chain's CDR3 is CASGPSGTNYGYTF. CDR3 bases: TGTGCCAGTGGGCCTTCGGGGACTAACTATGGCTACACCTTC.

Here the CDR3 reads CASSIEGSGRGNEQFF. In DNA, the CDR3 is TGTGCCAGTAGTATAGAGGGTAGCGGGAGGGGCAATGAGCAGTTCTTC. This sequence joins TRBV19 and TRBJ2-1, with 11 bases fitting TRBD2. Germline V lookup: CDR1 LNHDA, CDR2 SQIVND (reference sequence). The J segment lost 6 bases and the V segment lost 0 bases, leaving 4 bases of the junction unmatched. This CDR3 has 16 amino acids.

This chain's CDR3 is CASSLGRGMGDTQYF. DNA for the CDR3: TGTGCCAGCAGCTTAGGGCGGGGGATGGGAGATACGCAGTATTTT. The chain is built from TRBV7-2 and TRBJ2-3, with TRBD2 matching 7 bases. The CDR3 totals 15 residues. The germline gives CDR1 SGHTA, CDR2 FQGNSA. V was pared by 1 base and J by 5 bases, with 6 bases of the junction left unmatched.

The chain is built from TRBV7-8 and TRBJ2-1, with 10 bases that match TRBD2. The CDR3 loop spans 18 amino acids. Germline V CDR1 and CDR2: SGHVS, FQNEAQ. J lost 6 bases, V lost 3 bases, and 14 bases had no gene match. The CDR3 loop reads CASSLARLAGATRNEQFF. The CDR3 DNA reads as TGTGCCAGCAGCTTGGCCCGACTAGCGGGTGCGACACGCAATGAGCAGTTCTTC.

This chain joins TRBV30 and TRBJ1-1; D may be TRBD1 (5 bases). CDR1 is GTSNPN and CDR2 is SVGIG in the germline V gene (reference sequence). The CDR3 extends over 15 amino acids. Trimming removed 1 base at V and 7 bases at J, with 19 bases between. This CDR3 reads CAWSGGWPQGGEAFF. The CDR3 DNA reads TGTGCCTGGAGTGGAGGATGGCCCCAGGGAGGTGAAGCTTTCTTT.

This rearrangement joins TRBV7-9 to TRBJ1-2; no reliable D call. Per germline, CDR1 SEHNR and CDR2 FQNEAQ (reference sequence). The CDR3 extends over 14 amino acids. V lost 5 bases to trimming and J lost 2 bases, with 12 bases between them. CDR3 loop: CASSLPGANYGYTF. CDR3 nucleotides: TGTGCCAGCAGCCTCCCGGGAGCGAACTATGGCTACACCTTC.

This chain connects TRBV30 to TRBJ1-5, with 10 bases identical to TRBD1. The CDR3 has 12 amino acids. Germline CDR1 GTSNPN, CDR2 SVGIG (reference sequence). The V gene end was trimmed by 7 bases and the J gene end by 5 bases; junction bases not matched to a gene: 2. The CDR3 spells CAFGQGDQPQHF. The CDR3 nucleotides read TGTGCCTTCGGACAGGGGGATCAGCCCCAGCATTTT.

The chain carries TRBV5-1 and TRBJ2-7; TRBD2 agrees at 9 bases. This CDR3 is 16 amino acids long. The V and J ends lost 4 bases and 2 bases, in that order; junction bases with no gene match: 10. Germline values: CDR1 SGHRS, CDR2 YFSETQ. CDR3 nucleotides: TGCGCCAGCAGCCCAGCCCCGGCTAGCGGGGCCTACGAGCAGTACTTC. This translates into CASSPAPASGAYEQYF. Full variable domain (rest looked up from reference TRBV5-1 and TRBJ2-7): KAGVTQTPRYLIKTRGQQVTLSCSPISGHRSVSWYQQTPGQGLQFLFEYFSETQRNKGNFPGRFSGRQFSNSRSEMNVSTLELGDSALYLCASSPAPASGAYEQYFGPGTRLTVT.

The chain couples TRBV4-3 to TRBJ1-4; TRBD1 matches 8 bases. This CDR3 region has 16 residues. Germline V gene lookup returns CDR1 LGHNA and CDR2 YSLEER. The V segment lost 0 bases and the J segment 5 bases; nucleotides outside the gene matches: 5. The DNA of the CDR3 is TGCGCCAGCAGCCAAGATCGGGGGACAGGCAATGAAAAACTGTTTTTT. The encoded protein is CASSQDRGTGNEKLFF.

The table lists this clone with a count of one. The genes are TRBV30 and TRBJ2-6, with D tentatively TRBD1 (6 bases). Germline loops: CDR1 GTSNPN, CDR2 SVGIG (reference sequence). V gave up 0 bases and J gave up 1 base, with 7 bases separating them. The CDR3 is 15 residues long. CDR3 in DNA: TGTGCCTGGAGTGTAGGGGGATCTGGGGCCAACGTCCTGACTTTC. Protein product: CAWSVGGSGANVLTF.

This clone has just a few counts. The CDR3 protein is CSVGQRAGELFF. The CDR3 coding sequence is TGCAGCGTGGGACAGCGGGCCGGGGAGCTGTTTTTT. The rearrangement joins TRBV29-1 to TRBJ2-2; possible D gene TRBD1, 7 bases. The CDR3 is 12 residues long. The V gene lost 6 bases and the J gene lost 6 bases, with 11 bases spanning the gap. Germline assignment: CDR1 SQVTM and CDR2 ANQGSEA.

This chain uses TRBV7-9 with TRBJ2-1, with a weak D call TRBD1 (6 bases). CDR3 length: 13 amino acids. V lost 3 bases and J 4 bases, leaving 7 bases between the germline ends. The germline gives CDR1 SEHNR, CDR2 FQNEAQ (reference sequence). The DNA for the CDR3 is TGTGCCAGCAGCTTGGGGGCATACAATGAGCAGTTCTTC. This codes for CASSLGAYNEQFF.

The chain links TRBV7-2 to TRBJ2-7, with 7 positions matching TRBD1. In germline, CDR1 is SGHTA, CDR2 FQGNSA. This CDR3 is 14 amino acids long. Trimming at V came to 3 bases and at J to 2 bases, leaving 4 bases not matched to a gene. CDR3 DNA sequence: TGTGCCAGCAGCTTGAGGACAGGAACCTACGAGCAGTACTTC. It specifies CASSLRTGTYEQYF.